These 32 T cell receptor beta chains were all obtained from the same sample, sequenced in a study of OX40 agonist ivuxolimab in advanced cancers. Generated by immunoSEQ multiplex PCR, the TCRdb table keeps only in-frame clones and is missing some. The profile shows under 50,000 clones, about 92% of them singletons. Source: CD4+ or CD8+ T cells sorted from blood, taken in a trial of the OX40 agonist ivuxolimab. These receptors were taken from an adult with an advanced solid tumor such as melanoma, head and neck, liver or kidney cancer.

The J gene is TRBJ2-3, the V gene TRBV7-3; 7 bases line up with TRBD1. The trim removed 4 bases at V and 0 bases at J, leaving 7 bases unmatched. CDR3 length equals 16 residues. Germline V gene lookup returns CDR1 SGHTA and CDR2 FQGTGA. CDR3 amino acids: CASSYRGPVSTDTQYF. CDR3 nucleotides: TGTGCCAGCAGCTACAGGGGTCCAGTTAGCACAGATACGCAGTATTTT. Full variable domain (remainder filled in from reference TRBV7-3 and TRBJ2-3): GAGVSQTPSNKVTEKGKYVELRCDPISGHTALYWYRQSLGQGPEFLIYFQGTGAADDSGLPNDRFFAVRPEGSVSTLKIQRTERGDSAVYLCASSYRGPVSTDTQYFGPGTRLTVL.

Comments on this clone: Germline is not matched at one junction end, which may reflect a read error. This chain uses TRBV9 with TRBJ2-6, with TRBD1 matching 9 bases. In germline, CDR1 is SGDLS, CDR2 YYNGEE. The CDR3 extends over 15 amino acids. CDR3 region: CASSRTGAGANVLTF. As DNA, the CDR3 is TGTGCCAGCAGCCGGACAGGGGCTGGAGCCAACGTCCTGACTTTC.

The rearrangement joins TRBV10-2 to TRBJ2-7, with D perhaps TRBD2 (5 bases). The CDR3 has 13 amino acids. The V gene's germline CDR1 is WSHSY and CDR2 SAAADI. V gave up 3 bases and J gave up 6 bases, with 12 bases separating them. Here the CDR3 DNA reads TGCGCCAGCAGTGAACCCGGGAATACCGAGCAGTACTTC. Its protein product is CASSEPGNTEQYF.

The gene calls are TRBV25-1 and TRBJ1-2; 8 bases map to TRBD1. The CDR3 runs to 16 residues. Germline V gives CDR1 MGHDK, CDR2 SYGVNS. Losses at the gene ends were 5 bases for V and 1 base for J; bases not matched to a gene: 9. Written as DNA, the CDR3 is TGTGCCAGCAGTCCCCGGACAGGGAACGTTAACTATGGCTACACCTTC. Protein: CASSPRTGNVNYGYTF.

Here the CDR3 DNA reads TGTGCCAGCAGTGGGACAGGGGGCTCCTACAATGAGCAGTTCTTC. Translated: CASSGTGGSYNEQFF. V is TRBV6-6 and J is TRBJ2-1, with TRBD1 matching over 11 bases. CDR1 is MNHNY, CDR2 SVGAGI, per germline (reference sequence). Germline trimming cut 5 bases from V and 0 bases from J; bases unmatched to any gene: 0. This CDR3 region has 15 residues.

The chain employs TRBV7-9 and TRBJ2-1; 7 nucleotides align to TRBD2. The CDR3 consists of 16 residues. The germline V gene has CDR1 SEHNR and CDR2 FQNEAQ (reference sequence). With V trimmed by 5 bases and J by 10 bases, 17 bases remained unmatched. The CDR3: CASSLGVAGPTGEQFF. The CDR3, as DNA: TGTGCCAGCAGCCTTGGGGTAGCGGGCCCGACGGGAGAGCAGTTCTTC.

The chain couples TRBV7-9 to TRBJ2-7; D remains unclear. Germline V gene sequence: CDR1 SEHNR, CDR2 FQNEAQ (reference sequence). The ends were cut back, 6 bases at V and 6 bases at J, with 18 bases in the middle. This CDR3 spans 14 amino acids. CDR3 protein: CASRIPGPSLEQYV. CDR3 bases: TGTGCCAGCAGAATCCCGGGCCCCTCCCTCGAGCAGTACGTC.

CDR3: CASSLKGHQITGELFF. CDR3 in DNA: TGTGCCAGCAGCTTAAAGGGACACCAGATCACCGGGGAGCTGTTTTTT. The chain recombines TRBV7-8 with TRBJ2-2, with a weak D call TRBD1 (6 bases). This CDR3 has 16 amino acids. Trimming took 2 bases from V and 4 from J, leaving 14 bases between them. Germline V gene data show CDR1 as SGHVS and CDR2 as FQNEAQ.

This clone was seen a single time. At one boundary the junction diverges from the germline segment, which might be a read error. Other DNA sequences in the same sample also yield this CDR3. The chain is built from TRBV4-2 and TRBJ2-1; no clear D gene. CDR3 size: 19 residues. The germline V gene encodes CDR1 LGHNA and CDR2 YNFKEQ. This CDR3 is CASSQGPQTLTSSYNEQFF. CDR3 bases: TGTGCCAGTAGCCAAGGACCCCAAACTCTTACAAGCTCCTACAATGAGCAGTTCTTC.

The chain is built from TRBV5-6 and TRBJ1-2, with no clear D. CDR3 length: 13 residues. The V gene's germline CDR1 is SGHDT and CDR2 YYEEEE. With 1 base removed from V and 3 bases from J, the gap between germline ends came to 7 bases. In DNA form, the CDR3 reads TGTGCCAGCAGCTTGTCAGCTCACTATGGCTACACCTTC. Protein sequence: CASSLSAHYGYTF.

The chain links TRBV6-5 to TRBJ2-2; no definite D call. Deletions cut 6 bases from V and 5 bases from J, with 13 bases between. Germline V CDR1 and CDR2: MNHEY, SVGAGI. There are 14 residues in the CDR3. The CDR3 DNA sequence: TGTGCCAGCAGCCCCAGGTCCCGGACCGGGGAGCTGTTTTTT. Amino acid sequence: CASSPRSRTGELFF.

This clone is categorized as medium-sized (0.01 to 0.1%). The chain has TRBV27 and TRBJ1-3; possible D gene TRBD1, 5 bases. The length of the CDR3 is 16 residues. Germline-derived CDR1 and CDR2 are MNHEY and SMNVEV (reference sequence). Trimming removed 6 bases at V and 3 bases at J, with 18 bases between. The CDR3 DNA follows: TGTGCCAGCAGCCCCGAAATGGGGGAAGTTGGAAACACCATATATTTT. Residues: CASSPEMGEVGNTIYF.

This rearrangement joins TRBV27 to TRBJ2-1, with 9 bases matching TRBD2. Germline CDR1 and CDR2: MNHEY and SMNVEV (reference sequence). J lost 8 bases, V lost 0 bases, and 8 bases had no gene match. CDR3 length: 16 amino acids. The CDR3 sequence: CASSLSVAGAHHEQFF. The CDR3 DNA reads TGTGCCAGCAGTTTATCGGTAGCGGGAGCTCACCATGAGCAGTTCTTC.

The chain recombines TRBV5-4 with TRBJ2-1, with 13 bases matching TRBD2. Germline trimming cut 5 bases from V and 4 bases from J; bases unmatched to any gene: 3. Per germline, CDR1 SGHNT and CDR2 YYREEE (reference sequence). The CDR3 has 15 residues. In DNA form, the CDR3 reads TGTGCCAGCAGTTCGACTAGCGGGAGGTACAATGAGCAGTTCTTC. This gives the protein CASSSTSGRYNEQFF.

CDR3 sequence: CASSEDRGDGEQYV. The DNA for the CDR3 is TGCGCCAGCAGTGAAGACAGGGGAGATGGCGAGCAGTACGTC. The genes are TRBV10-1 and TRBJ2-7; the match to TRBD1 covers 8 bases. CDR1 and CDR2 from the germline V gene are WNHNN and SYGVQD (reference sequence). Losses at the gene ends were 3 bases for V and 6 bases for J; bases not matched to a gene: 7. CDR3 size: 14 residues.

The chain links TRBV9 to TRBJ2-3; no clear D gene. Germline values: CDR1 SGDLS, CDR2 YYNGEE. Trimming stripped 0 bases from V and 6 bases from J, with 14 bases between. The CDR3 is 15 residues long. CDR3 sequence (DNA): TGTGCCAGCAGCGTAGAAGGTAGCCCCAGGGATACGCAGTATTTT. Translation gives CASSVEGSPRDTQYF.

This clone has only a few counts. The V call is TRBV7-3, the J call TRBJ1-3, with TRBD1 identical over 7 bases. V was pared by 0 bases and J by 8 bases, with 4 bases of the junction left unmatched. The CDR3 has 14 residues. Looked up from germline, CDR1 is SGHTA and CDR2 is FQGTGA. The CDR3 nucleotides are TGTGCCAGCAGCTTAACAGGGGGCAAGGACACCATATATTTT. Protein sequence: CASSLTGGKDTIYF.

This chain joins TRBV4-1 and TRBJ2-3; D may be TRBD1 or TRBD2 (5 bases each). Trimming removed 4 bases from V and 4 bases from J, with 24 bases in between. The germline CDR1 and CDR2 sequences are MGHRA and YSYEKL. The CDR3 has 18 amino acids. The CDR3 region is CASSPNPGLAEKADTQYF. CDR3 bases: TGCGCCAGCAGCCCCAACCCAGGGCTAGCAGAGAAGGCAGATACGCAGTATTTT.

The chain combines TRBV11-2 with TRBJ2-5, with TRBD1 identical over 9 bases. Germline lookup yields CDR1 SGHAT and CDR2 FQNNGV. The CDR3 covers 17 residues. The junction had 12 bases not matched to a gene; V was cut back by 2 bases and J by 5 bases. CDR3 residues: CASSLNGDREWKETQYF. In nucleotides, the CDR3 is TGTGCCAGCAGCTTAAACGGGGACAGGGAATGGAAGGAGACCCAGTACTTC.

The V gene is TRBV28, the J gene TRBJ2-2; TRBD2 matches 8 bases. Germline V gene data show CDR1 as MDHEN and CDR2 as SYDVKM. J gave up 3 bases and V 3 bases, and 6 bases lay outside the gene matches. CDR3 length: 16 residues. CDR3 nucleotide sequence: TGTGCCAGCAGTTTGAGGGCGGGAGGACACACCGGGGAGCTGTTTTTT. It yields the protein CASSLRAGGHTGELFF.

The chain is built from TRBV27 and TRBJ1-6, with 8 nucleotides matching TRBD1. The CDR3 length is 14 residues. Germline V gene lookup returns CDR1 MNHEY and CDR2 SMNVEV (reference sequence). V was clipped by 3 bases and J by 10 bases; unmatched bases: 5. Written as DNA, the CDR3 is TGTGCCAGCAGTTTCGAGACAGGGGTATCACCCCTCCACTTT. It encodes CASSFETGVSPLHF.

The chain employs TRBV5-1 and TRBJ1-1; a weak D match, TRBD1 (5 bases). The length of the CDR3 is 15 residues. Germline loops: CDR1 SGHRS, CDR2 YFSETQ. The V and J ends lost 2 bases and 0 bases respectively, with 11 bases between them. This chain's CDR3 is CASSFRGTMNTEAFF. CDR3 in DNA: TGCGCCAGCAGCTTCCGGGGGACGATGAACACTGAAGCTTTCTTT.

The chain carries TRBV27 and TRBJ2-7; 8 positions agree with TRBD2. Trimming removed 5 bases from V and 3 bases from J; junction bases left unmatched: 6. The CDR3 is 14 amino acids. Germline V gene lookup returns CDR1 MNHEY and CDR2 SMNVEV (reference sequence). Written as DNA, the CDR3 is TGTGCCAGCAGTGAGGGACTAGTGGGCTACGAGCAGTACTTC. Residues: CASSEGLVGYEQYF.

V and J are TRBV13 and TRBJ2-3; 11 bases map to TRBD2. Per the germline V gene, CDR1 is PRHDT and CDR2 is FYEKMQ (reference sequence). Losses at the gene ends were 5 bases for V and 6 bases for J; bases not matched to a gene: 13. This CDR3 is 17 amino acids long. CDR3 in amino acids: CASSPQGLAGGLDTQYF. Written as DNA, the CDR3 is TGTGCCAGCAGCCCCCAGGGGTTAGCGGGAGGGCTGGATACGCAGTATTTT.

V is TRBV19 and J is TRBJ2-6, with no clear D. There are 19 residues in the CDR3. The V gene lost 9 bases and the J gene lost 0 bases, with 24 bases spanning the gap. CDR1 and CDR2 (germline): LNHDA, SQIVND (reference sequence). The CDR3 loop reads CASHRDSWAQTSGANVLTF. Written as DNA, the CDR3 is TGTGCCAGCCACCGAGACTCCTGGGCTCAAACCTCTGGGGCCAACGTCCTGACTTTC.

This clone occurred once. The CDR3 sequence: CASSPGDSRTEAFF. CDR3 nucleotides: TGTGCCAGCAGCCCCGGGGACAGTCGGACTGAAGCTTTCTTT. V is TRBV7-6 and J is TRBJ1-1, with 7 bases matching TRBD1. Germline CDR1 is SGHVS and CDR2 is FNYEAQ. V shed 5 bases and J 5 bases; nucleotides not matched to a gene: 8. The CDR3 loop spans 14 amino acids.

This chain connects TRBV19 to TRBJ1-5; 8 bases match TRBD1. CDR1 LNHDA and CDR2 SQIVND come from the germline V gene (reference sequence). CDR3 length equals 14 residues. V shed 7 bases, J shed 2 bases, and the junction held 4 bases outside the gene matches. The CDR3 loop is CASTDRGGNQPQHF. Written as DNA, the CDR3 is TGTGCCAGTACCGACAGGGGTGGCAATCAGCCCCAGCATTTT.

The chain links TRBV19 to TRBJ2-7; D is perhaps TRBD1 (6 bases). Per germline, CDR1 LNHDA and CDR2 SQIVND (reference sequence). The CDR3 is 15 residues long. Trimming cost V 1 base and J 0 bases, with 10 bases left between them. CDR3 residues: CASSIGTGLSYEQYF. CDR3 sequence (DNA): TGTGCCAGTAGTATAGGAACAGGGCTCTCCTACGAGCAGTACTTC.

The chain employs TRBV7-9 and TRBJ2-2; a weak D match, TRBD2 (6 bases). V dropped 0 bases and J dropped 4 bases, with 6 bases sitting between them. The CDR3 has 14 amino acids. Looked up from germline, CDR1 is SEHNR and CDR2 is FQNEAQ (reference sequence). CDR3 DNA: TGTGCCAGCAGCTTAGCGCGGGGCACCGGGGAGCTGTTTTTT. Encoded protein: CASSLARGTGELFF. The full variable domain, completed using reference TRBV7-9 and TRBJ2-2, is DTGVSQNPRHKITKRGQNVTFRCDPISEHNRLYWYRQTLGQGPEFLTYFQNEAQLEKSRLLSDRFSAERPKGSFSTLEIQRTEQGDSAMYLCASSLARGTGELFFGEGSRLTVL.

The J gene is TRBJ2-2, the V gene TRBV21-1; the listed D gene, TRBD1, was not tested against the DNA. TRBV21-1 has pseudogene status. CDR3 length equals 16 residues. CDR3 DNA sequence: TGTGCCAGCATCATTTGGACAGGGCGGTACACCGGGGAGCTGTTTTTT. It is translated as CASIIWTGRYTGELFF.

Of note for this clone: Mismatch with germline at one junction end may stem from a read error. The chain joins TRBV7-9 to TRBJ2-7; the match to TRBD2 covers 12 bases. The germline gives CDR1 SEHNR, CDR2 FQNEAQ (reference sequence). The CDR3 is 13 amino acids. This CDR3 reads CASSPPGTSGPAF. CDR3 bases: TGTGCCAGCAGCCCCCCAGGGACTAGCGGGCCCGCCTTC. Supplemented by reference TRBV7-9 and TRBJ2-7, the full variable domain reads DTGVSQNPRHKITKRGQNVTFRCDPISEHNRLYWYRQTLGQGPEFLTYFQNEAQLEKSRLLSDRFSAERPKGSFSTLEIQRTEQGDSAMYLCASSPPGTSGPAFGPGTRLTVT.

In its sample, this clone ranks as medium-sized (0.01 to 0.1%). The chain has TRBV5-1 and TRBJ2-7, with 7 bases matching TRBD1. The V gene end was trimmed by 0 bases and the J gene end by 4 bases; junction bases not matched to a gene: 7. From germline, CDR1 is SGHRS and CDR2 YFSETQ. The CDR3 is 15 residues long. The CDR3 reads CASSLEPGTAYEQYV. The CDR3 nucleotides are TGCGCCAGCAGCTTGGAGCCCGGGACAGCTTACGAGCAGTACGTC.